The 19 T cell receptor beta chains reported below all come from one sample, sequenced in a study of T cell responses to AZD1222 COVID-19 vaccine. Sequencing was performed with immunoSEQ multiplex PCR; in TCRdb, only in-frame clones are kept and a portion is missing. Of about 120,000 clones listed, 75% to 90% are singletons. Sequencing was performed on peripheral blood, taken on day 0 of AZD1222 vaccination. The receptors shown here come from an adult in good health.

The rearrangement uses TRBV6-5 and TRBJ2-7; D might be TRBD1 (5 bases). Germline V gene lookup returns CDR1 MNHEY and CDR2 SVGAGI. The V gene lost 10 bases and the J gene lost 2 bases, with 15 bases spanning the gap. This CDR3 is 13 amino acids long. The CDR3 sequence: CATLGDSPYEQYF. CDR3 bases: TGTGCCACTCTCGGAGACAGTCCCTACGAGCAGTACTTC.

The chain couples TRBV15 to TRBJ2-1; D not certain. CDR1 and CDR2 (germline): LNHNV, YYDKDF (reference sequence). The CDR3 is made up of 12 amino acids. V lost 3 bases to trimming and J lost 15 bases, with 15 bases between them. The CDR3: CATSREKARWFF. DNA for the CDR3: TGTGCCACCAGCAGGGAAAAGGCCCGCTGGTTCTTC.

The chain has TRBV19 and TRBJ1-2; D call uncertain. The CDR3 totals 15 residues. Deletions cut 6 bases from V and 2 bases from J, with 16 bases between. The germline gives CDR1 LNHDA, CDR2 SQIVND (reference sequence). The CDR3 here is CASRQLGSENYGYTF. The CDR3 region has the DNA TGTGCCAGTAGGCAACTCGGCAGCGAGAACTATGGCTACACCTTC.

This clone was seen only once. The chain is built from TRBV19 and TRBJ2-3; D is possibly TRBD1 (5 bases). Trimming pared 6 bases from V and 0 bases from J, leaving 10 bases between. The CDR3 runs to 14 residues. Germline V gene sequence: CDR1 LNHDA, CDR2 SQIVND (reference sequence). The CDR3 spells CASSLGLSTDTQYF. The CDR3 bases are TGTGCCAGTAGCCTGGGGCTGAGCACAGATACGCAGTATTTT.

The chain carries TRBV28 and TRBJ2-7; 8 bases match TRBD1. The V gene end was trimmed by 0 bases and the J gene end by 2 bases; junction bases not matched to a gene: 15. CDR1 MDHEN and CDR2 SYDVKM come from the germline V gene. The CDR3 loop spans 19 amino acids. The CDR3 DNA follows: TGTGCCAGCAGTTTATGGAGGCAGGGGGCGCCGGTTTGGACCTACGAGCAGTACTTC. This codes for CASSLWRQGAPVWTYEQYF.

The chain recombines TRBV19 with TRBJ1-5; D might be TRBD1 (5 bases). Trimming took off 1 base at V and 2 bases at J, with 12 bases between the two ends. This CDR3 contains 16 residues. The germline gives CDR1 LNHDA, CDR2 SQIVND (reference sequence). In DNA, the CDR3 is TGTGCCAGTAGTATAGCCGGGGGGTCGGGCAATCAGCCCCAGCATTTT. Translated: CASSIAGGSGNQPQHF. The entire variable domain, with the rest obtained from reference TRBV19 and TRBJ1-5, is as follows: DGGITQSPKYLFRKEGQNVTLSCEQNLNHDAMYWYRQDPGQGLRLIYYSQIVNDFQKGDIAEGYSVSREKKESFPLTVTSAQKNPTAFYLCASSIAGGSGNQPQHFGDGTRLSIL.

The chain recombines TRBV9 with TRBJ2-7, with D hard to call. CDR1 and CDR2 from the germline V gene are SGDLS and YYNGEE. The CDR3 spans 14 residues. The germline V and J ends were trimmed by 3 bases and 3 bases, with 13 bases remaining between them. CDR3 residues: CASSATTTGYEQYF. In DNA form, the CDR3 reads TGTGCCAGCAGCGCTACAACTACCGGCTACGAGCAGTACTTC.

J is TRBJ1-3 and V is TRBV6-4; D unresolved. This CDR3 comprises 14 residues. The V gene lost 2 bases and the J gene lost 3 bases, with 8 bases spanning the gap. Germline V gene data show CDR1 as MRHNA and CDR2 as SNTAGT. The CDR3 nucleotides are TGTGCCAGCAGTGACAATTCCCTTGGAAACACCATATATTTT. It is translated as CASSDNSLGNTIYF.

This clone was seen only once. The chain is built from TRBV5-6 and TRBJ1-1; D might be TRBD1 (5 bases). Germline values: CDR1 SGHDT, CDR2 YYEEEE. Between the trimmed V and J ends, which lost 3 bases and 0 bases, there was a span of 24 bases. The CDR3 length is 19 residues. Here the CDR3 reads CASSSIGHRYSFMNTEAFF. The CDR3 DNA reads TGTGCCAGCAGCTCAATCGGACACCGATACTCCTTTATGAACACTGAAGCTTTCTTT.

A few counts support this clone. The chain has TRBV5-1 and TRBJ1-3; 8 bases map to TRBD1. CDR1 is SGHRS, CDR2 YFSETQ, per germline. After removal of 0 bases from V and 4 bases from J, the junction contained 3 bases not matched to a gene. This CDR3 has 15 amino acids. CDR3 sequence reads: CASSLADREGNTIYF. CDR3 sequence (DNA): TGCGCCAGCAGCTTGGCGGACAGGGAAGGAAACACCATATATTTT. The full variable domain, completed using reference TRBV5-1 and TRBJ1-3, is KAGVTQTPRYLIKTRGQQVTLSCSPISGHRSVSWYQQTPGQGLQFLFEYFSETQRNKGNFPGRFSGRQFSNSRSEMNVSTLELGDSALYLCASSLADREGNTIYFGEGSWLTVV.

This chain uses TRBV5-8 with TRBJ1-2; D call uncertain. Germline V gene lookup returns CDR1 SGHTS and CDR2 YDEGEE. The CDR3 has 13 residues. Trimming left V 1 base short and J 8 bases short, with 12 bases between. CDR3 in DNA: TGTGCCAGCAGCTTGTGGGCCCGGAGCGGCTACACCTTC. The encoded protein is CASSLWARSGYTF.

The chain is built from TRBV14 and TRBJ2-2, with 9 bases identical to TRBD2. V trimming: 1 base; J trimming: 7 bases; junction bases outside the gene matches: 13. Germline CDR1 and CDR2: SGHDN and FVKESK. The CDR3 spans 18 residues. The CDR3 sequence is CASSQVGRTSAIGGELFF. The CDR3 DNA reads as TGTGCCAGCAGCCAAGTGGGTCGGACTAGCGCCATAGGCGGGGAGCTGTTTTTT.

The genes are TRBV19 and TRBJ1-1; D gene unclear. CDR3 length equals 12 residues. Trimming left V 9 bases short and J 2 bases short, with 10 bases between. CDR1 is LNHDA and CDR2 is SQIVND in the germline V gene (reference sequence). The CDR3 protein is CASRMSNTEAFF. As DNA, the CDR3 is TGTGCCAGCCGTATGAGTAACACTGAAGCTTTCTTT.

V usage is TRBV14 and J usage is TRBJ2-1; possibly TRBD2 for D (6 bases). CDR1 is SGHDN and CDR2 is FVKESK in the germline V gene. The CDR3 covers 16 residues. The V end was cut by 3 bases, the J end by 9 bases, with 21 bases between. The CDR3 loop is CASSHLGTGAAIEQFF. In DNA form, the CDR3 reads TGTGCCAGCAGCCACCTGGGAACGGGAGCGGCTATTGAGCAGTTCTTC.

CDR3 protein: CAWSPGQGGGYTF. In DNA form, the CDR3 reads TGTGCCTGGAGTCCGGGACAGGGGGGAGGCTACACCTTC. The chain combines TRBV30 with TRBJ1-2; 11 bases fit TRBD1. Germline CDR1 is GTSNPN and CDR2 is SVGIG (reference sequence). Germline trimming cut 2 bases from V and 8 bases from J; bases unmatched to any gene: 4. The CDR3 runs to 13 residues.

The chain employs TRBV20-1 and TRBJ2-7, with 7 bases identical to TRBD2. The CDR3 is 14 residues long. Germline CDR1 and CDR2: DFQATT and SNEGSKA (reference sequence). Germline trimming cut 3 bases from V and 0 bases from J; bases unmatched to any gene: 5. CDR3 sequence (DNA): TGCAGTGCTAGTCCCCTAGCGGTCTCCTACGAGCAGTACTTC. Translated, it gives CSASPLAVSYEQYF.

V gene TRBV24-1 combines with J gene TRBJ2-1; no reliable D call. Germline loops: CDR1 KGHDR, CDR2 SFDVKD. The ends were cut back, 0 bases at V and 6 bases at J, with 11 bases in the middle. The CDR3 sequence is 15 residues long. CDR3 sequence reads: CATSDLATVTNEQFF. CDR3 nucleotide sequence: TGTGCCACCAGTGATTTGGCCACGGTAACCAATGAGCAGTTCTTC.

This clone was seen only once. The chain links TRBV5-6 to TRBJ1-5; D remains ambiguous. Trimming took off 2 bases at V and 2 bases at J, with 11 bases between the two ends. This CDR3 is 15 amino acids long. Germline CDR1 SGHDT, CDR2 YYEEEE. Here the CDR3 reads CASSFGGRGNQPQHF. CDR3 in DNA: TGTGCCAGCAGCTTCGGAGGGAGAGGCAATCAGCCCCAGCATTTT. The whole variable domain, remainder taken from reference TRBV5-6 and TRBJ1-5, is DAGVTQSPTHLIKTRGQQVTLRCSPKSGHDTVSWYQQALGQGPQFIFQYYEEEERQRGNFPDRFSGHQFPNYSSELNVNALLLGDSALYLCASSFGGRGNQPQHFGDGTRLSIL.

The rearrangement uses TRBV30 and TRBJ2-6; D is uncertain. Trimming removed 8 bases from V and 0 bases from J, with 5 bases in between. The CDR3 sequence is 12 residues long. CDR1 and CDR2 (germline): GTSNPN, SVGIG (reference sequence). The CDR3 sequence: CAQDSGANVLTF. CDR3 in DNA: TGTGCCCAAGACTCTGGGGCCAACGTCCTGACTTTC.